Described below is a single TCR beta chain sequence and its context. What it recognizes is unknown. Deletions cut 5 bases from V and 7 bases from J, with 12 bases between. The CDR3 contains 13 residues. Germline V gene data show CDR1 as MNHNY and CDR2 as SVGAGI (reference sequence). This sample stems from a study of shared clonotypes between healthy human individuals. Several immunoSEQ plates received, in even portions, the genomic DNA of each subset. Sequencing was performed with immunoSEQ multiplex PCR; in TCRdb, only in-frame clones are kept and a portion is missing. In the table there are about 2.4 million clones, approximately 92% of which are singletons. Regarding the study as a whole: Donor clonotype sharing was expected to depend on sequencing depth.

The sequenced sample was naive CD4+ T cells sorted from blood. Regarding subset: CD45RA+ positively selected. The chain recombines TRBV6-6 with TRBJ1-5, with a tentative D call TRBD1 (6 bases). The clonotype comes from a man aged 18 to 29 in good health. CDR3 sequence reads: CASSTGTGQPQHF. The CDR3 bases are TGTGCCAGCAGTACAGGGACGGGGCAGCCCCAGCATTTT.